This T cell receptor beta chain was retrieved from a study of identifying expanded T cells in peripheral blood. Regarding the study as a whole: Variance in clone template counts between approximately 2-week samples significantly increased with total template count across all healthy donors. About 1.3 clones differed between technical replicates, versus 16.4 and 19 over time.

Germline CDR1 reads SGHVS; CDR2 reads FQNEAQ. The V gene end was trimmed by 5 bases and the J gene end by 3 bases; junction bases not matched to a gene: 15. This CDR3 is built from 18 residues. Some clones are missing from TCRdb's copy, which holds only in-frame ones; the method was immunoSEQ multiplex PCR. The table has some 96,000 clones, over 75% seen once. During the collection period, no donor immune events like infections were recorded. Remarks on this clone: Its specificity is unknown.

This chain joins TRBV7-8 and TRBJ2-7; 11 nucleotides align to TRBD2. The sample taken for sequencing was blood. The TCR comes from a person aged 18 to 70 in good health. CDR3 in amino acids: CASSPRGGAGTSGYEQYF. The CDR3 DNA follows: TGTGCCAGCAGCCCCCGAGGAGGGGCCGGGACTAGCGGCTACGAGCAGTACTTC. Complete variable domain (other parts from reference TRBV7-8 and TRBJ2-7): GAGVSQSPRYKVAKRGQDVALRCDPISGHVSLFWYQQALGQGPEFLTYFQNEAQLDKSGLPSDRFFAERPEGSVSTLKIQRTQQEDSAVYLCASSPRGGAGTSGYEQYFGPGTRLTVT.